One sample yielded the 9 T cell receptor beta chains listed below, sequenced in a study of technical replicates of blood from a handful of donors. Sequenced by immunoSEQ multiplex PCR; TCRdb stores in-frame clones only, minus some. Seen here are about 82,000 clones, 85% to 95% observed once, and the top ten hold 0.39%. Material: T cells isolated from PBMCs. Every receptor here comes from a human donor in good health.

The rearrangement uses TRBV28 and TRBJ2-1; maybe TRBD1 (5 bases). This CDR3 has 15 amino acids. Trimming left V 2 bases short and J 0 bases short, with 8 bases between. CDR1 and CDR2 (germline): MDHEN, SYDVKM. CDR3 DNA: TGTGCCAGCAGTTTAAGGGGAAGCTCCTACAATGAGCAGTTCTTC. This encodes CASSLRGSSYNEQFF.

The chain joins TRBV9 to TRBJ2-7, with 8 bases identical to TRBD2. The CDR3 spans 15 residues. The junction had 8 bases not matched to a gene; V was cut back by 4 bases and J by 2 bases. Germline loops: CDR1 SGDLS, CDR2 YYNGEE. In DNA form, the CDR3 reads TGTGCCAGCAGCACCCTTAGCGGGGTGGCCTACGAGCAGTACTTC. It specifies CASSTLSGVAYEQYF.

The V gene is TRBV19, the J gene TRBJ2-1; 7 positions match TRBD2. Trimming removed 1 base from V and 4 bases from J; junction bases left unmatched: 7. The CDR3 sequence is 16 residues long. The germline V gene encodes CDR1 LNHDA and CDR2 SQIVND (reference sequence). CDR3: CASSIGGGSKYNEQFF. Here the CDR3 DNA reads TGTGCCAGTAGTATAGGTGGCGGGAGCAAGTACAATGAGCAGTTCTTC.

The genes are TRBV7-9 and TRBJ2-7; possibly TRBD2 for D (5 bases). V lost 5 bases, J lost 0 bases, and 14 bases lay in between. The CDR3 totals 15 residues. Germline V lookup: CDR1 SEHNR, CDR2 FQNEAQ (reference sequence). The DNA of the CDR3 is TGTGCCAGCAGCCCGTGGACTCTGGGCTCCTACGAGCAGTACTTC. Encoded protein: CASSPWTLGSYEQYF.

The DNA for the CDR3 is TGCAGTGCGGACAACACAGATACGCAGTATTTT. This codes for CSADNTDTQYF. V usage is TRBV20-1 and J usage is TRBJ2-3; D might be TRBD1 (5 bases). Germline V gives CDR1 DFQATT, CDR2 SNEGSKA (reference sequence). Trimming pared 6 bases from V and 2 bases from J, leaving 6 bases between. This CDR3 contains 11 residues.

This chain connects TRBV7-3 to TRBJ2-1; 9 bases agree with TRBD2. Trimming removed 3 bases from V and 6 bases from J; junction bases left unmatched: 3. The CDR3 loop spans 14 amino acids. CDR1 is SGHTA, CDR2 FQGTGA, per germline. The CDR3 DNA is TGTGCCAGCAGCTTCCTAGCGGGGAGCAATGAGCAGTTCTTC. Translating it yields CASSFLAGSNEQFF.

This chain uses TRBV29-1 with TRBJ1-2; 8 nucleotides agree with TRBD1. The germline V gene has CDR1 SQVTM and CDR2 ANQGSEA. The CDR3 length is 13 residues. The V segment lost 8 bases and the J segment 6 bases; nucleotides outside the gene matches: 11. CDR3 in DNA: TGCAGCTCGAAGGACAGGGAACTGGATGGCTACACCTTC. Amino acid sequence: CSSKDRELDGYTF.

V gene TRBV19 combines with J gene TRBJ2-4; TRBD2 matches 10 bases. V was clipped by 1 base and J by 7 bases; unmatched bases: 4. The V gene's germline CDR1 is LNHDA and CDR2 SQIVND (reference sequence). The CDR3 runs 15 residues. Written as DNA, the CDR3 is TGTGCCAGTAGTATAGTCCTAGCGGGAGTCAACATTCAGTACTTC. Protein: CASSIVLAGVNIQYF.

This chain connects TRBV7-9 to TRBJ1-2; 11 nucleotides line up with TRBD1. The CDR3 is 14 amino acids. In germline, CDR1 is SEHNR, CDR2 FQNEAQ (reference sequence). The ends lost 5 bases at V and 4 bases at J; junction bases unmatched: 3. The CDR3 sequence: CASSAGTGGYGYTF. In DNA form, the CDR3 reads TGTGCCAGCAGCGCCGGGACAGGGGGCTATGGCTACACCTTC.